Presented here are 27 T cell receptor beta chains from one specimen sequenced in a study of control samples from healthy donors and cancer patients. The repertoire was sequenced with immunoSEQ multiplex PCR; TCRdb's copy has only in-frame clones and lacks some. The sample gives roughly 370,000 clones, 80% to 95% of which show up once; 5% to 7% is in the top ten. The sequenced material came from PBMCs. These receptors originate from a man aged 40-49 years with head and neck cancer.

V and J are TRBV11-3 and TRBJ2-7; 8 bases are shared with TRBD1. The germline CDR1 and CDR2 sequences are SGHNT and YENEEA. Unmatched junction bases numbered 9, after V lost 5 bases and J lost 3 bases. The CDR3 sequence is 15 residues long. The CDR3 here is CASSAAGTGRYEQYF. Here the CDR3 DNA reads TGTGCCAGCAGCGCCGCCGGGACAGGCCGCTACGAGCAGTACTTC.

V and J are TRBV11-2 and TRBJ1-4, with D unclear. The length of the CDR3 is 12 residues. Germline-derived CDR1 and CDR2 are SGHAT and FQNNGV. Trimming removed 0 bases from V and 7 bases from J, with 3 bases in between. Here the CDR3 DNA reads TGTGCCAGCAGCTTAGACGCTGAAAAACTGTTTTTT. Encoded protein: CASSLDAEKLFF.

The chain employs TRBV4-2 and TRBJ2-2; D remains ambiguous. Germline V gives CDR1 LGHNA, CDR2 YNFKEQ. The CDR3 contains 12 residues. Trimming shortened V by 2 bases and J by 6 bases, and 4 bases separated the two germline ends. The CDR3 loop reads CASSQSAGELFF. DNA for the CDR3: TGTGCCAGCAGCCAAAGCGCCGGGGAGCTGTTTTTT.

The chain joins TRBV5-4 to TRBJ1-3; a weak D match, TRBD1 (5 bases). The CDR3 sequence is 13 residues long. The ends were cut back, 10 bases at V and 0 bases at J, with 11 bases in the middle. The germline gives CDR1 SGHNT, CDR2 YYREEE (reference sequence). CDR3 sequence (DNA): TGTGCCGCAAGCACAGGCTCTGGAAACACCATATATTTT. It encodes CAASTGSGNTIYF.

J is TRBJ1-1 and V is TRBV19; TRBD1 matches at 8 bases. The V and J ends lost 6 bases and 1 base, in that order; junction bases with no gene match: 1. Germline V lookup: CDR1 LNHDA, CDR2 SQIVND (reference sequence). The CDR3 is made up of 13 amino acids. CDR3 in amino acids: CASRTGANTEAFF. CDR3 DNA: TGTGCCAGTAGGACAGGGGCGAACACTGAAGCTTTCTTT.

The V call is TRBV6-1, the J call TRBJ1-5, with D uncertain. The germline CDR1 and CDR2 sequences are MNHNS and SASEGT. The V gene lost 2 bases and the J gene lost 8 bases, with 13 bases spanning the gap. CDR3 length: 14 residues. CDR3 residues: CASSERDILKPQHF. CDR3 nucleotides: TGTGCCAGCAGTGAACGCGACATATTAAAGCCCCAGCATTTT.

A note on this clone: At the DNA level, this CDR3 is encoded by other sequences in the same sample as well. This chain links TRBV7-3 with TRBJ1-1, with a possible D match to TRBD1 (6 bases). With 4 bases removed from V and 4 bases from J, the gap between germline ends came to 13 bases. The germline CDR1 and CDR2 sequences are SGHTA and FQGTGA. The CDR3 is 14 residues long. The CDR3 spells CASSSTGSGTEAFF. As DNA, the CDR3 is TGTGCCAGCAGCTCCACAGGGTCTGGCACTGAAGCTTTCTTT.

The V call is TRBV6-6, the J call TRBJ1-5; D is possibly TRBD1 (5 bases). Trimming left V 2 bases short and J 1 base short, with 9 bases between. Germline V gene data show CDR1 as MNHNY and CDR2 as SVGAGI (reference sequence). The CDR3 spans 15 residues. CDR3 coding DNA: TGTGCCAGCAGTTACACAGACAGAAGCAATCAGCCCCAGCATTTT. Protein sequence: CASSYTDRSNQPQHF.

The chain recombines TRBV11-2 with TRBJ2-3; 9 bases agree with TRBD1. This CDR3 has 17 residues. The V gene's germline CDR1 is SGHAT and CDR2 FQNNGV. With V trimmed by 0 bases and J by 0 bases, 4 bases remained unmatched. Written as DNA, the CDR3 is TGTGCCAGCAGCTTAGAAGCACAGGGGGCAAGCACAGATACGCAGTATTTT. Protein product: CASSLEAQGASTDTQYF.

The chain combines TRBV19 with TRBJ2-1; 9 nucleotides line up with TRBD1. This CDR3 region has 13 residues. The trim removed 7 bases at V and 4 bases at J, leaving 2 bases unmatched. Germline V gene data show CDR1 as LNHDA and CDR2 as SQIVND (reference sequence). CDR3 region: CASTTGGYNEQFF. The CDR3 DNA is TGTGCCAGTACGACAGGGGGGTACAATGAGCAGTTCTTC.

V gene TRBV6-6 combines with J gene TRBJ1-1; D is ambiguous. The V gene's germline CDR1 is MNHNY and CDR2 SVGAGI (reference sequence). The CDR3 has 15 residues. V was trimmed by 0 bases and J by 1 base, leaving 9 bases between them. In nucleotides, the CDR3 is TGTGCCAGCAGTTACTCAGGACTCCCGAACACTGAAGCTTTCTTT. This translates into CASSYSGLPNTEAFF.

The rearrangement joins TRBV28 to TRBJ1-2; 10 nucleotides match TRBD1. In germline, CDR1 is MDHEN, CDR2 SYDVKM. The ends lost 4 bases at V and 6 bases at J; junction bases unmatched: 8. This CDR3 region has 15 residues. In nucleotides, the CDR3 is TGTGCCAGCAGTTCACCGGGACAGGGGTTCGATGGCTACACCTTC. It encodes CASSSPGQGFDGYTF.

This chain connects TRBV5-4 to TRBJ2-2; D gene uncertain. The germline V gene encodes CDR1 SGHNT and CDR2 YYREEE (reference sequence). V gave up 0 bases and J gave up 2 bases, with 8 bases separating them. This CDR3 is 15 amino acids long. CDR3 sequence: CASSLGVLNTGELFF. The CDR3 DNA reads as TGTGCCAGCAGCTTGGGGGTCCTTAACACCGGGGAGCTGTTTTTT.

The chain employs TRBV5-1 and TRBJ1-6; TRBD1 might be the D (6 bases). With 0 bases removed from V and 10 bases from J, the gap between germline ends came to 11 bases. Germline-derived CDR1 and CDR2 are SGHRS and YFSETQ. The CDR3 consists of 14 residues. The CDR3 spells CASSLEGGKSPLHF. CDR3 bases: TGCGCCAGCAGCTTGGAAGGGGGAAAATCACCCCTCCACTTT.

This clone was seen a single time. The V and J genes are TRBV27 and TRBJ2-7, with D possibly called TRBD1 or TRBD2 (5 bases each). Trimming removed 1 base at V and 3 bases at J, with 13 bases between. Germline V gene lookup returns CDR1 MNHEY and CDR2 SMNVEV (reference sequence). The CDR3 totals 15 residues. CDR3 in DNA: TGTGCCAGCAGTTTATTGGCCAGGGAGAGCTACGAGCAGTACTTC. As protein: CASSLLARESYEQYF.

The chain employs TRBV19 and TRBJ2-7; a possible D gene is TRBD1 (5 bases). The germline V and J ends were trimmed by 4 bases and 2 bases, with 27 bases remaining between them. CDR1 LNHDA and CDR2 SQIVND come from the germline V gene (reference sequence). This CDR3 contains 19 residues. The CDR3 bases are TGTGCCAGTAGTAAGCAATTTAATTCATGGGGCCTCCGAGCCTACGAGCAGTACTTC. This encodes CASSKQFNSWGLRAYEQYF. Using reference TRBV19 and TRBJ2-7 for the parts outside the CDR3, the full variable domain is DGGITQSPKYLFRKEGQNVTLSCEQNLNHDAMYWYRQDPGQGLRLIYYSQIVNDFQKGDIAEGYSVSREKKESFPLTVTSAQKNPTAFYLCASSKQFNSWGLRAYEQYFGPGTRLTVT.

The V and J genes are TRBV27 and TRBJ1-1; 8 bases are shared with TRBD1. The CDR3 has 16 amino acids. After removal of 5 bases from V and 2 bases from J, the junction contained 10 bases not matched to a gene. From germline, CDR1 is MNHEY and CDR2 SMNVEV (reference sequence). The CDR3 loop is CASSTPTGVSNTEAFF. CDR3 nucleotide sequence: TGTGCCAGCAGTACACCGACAGGGGTTAGTAACACTGAAGCTTTCTTT.

This chain joins TRBV11-1 and TRBJ1-2, with D maybe TRBD1 (6 bases). The CDR3 length is 14 residues. The V gene lost 3 bases and the J gene lost 4 bases, with 12 bases spanning the gap. Germline lookup yields CDR1 SGHAT and CDR2 FQDESV (reference sequence). The CDR3 nucleotides read TGTGCCAGCAGCTTCTCGCAGGGGTCCTATGGCTACACCTTC. Protein sequence: CASSFSQGSYGYTF. The whole variable domain, remainder taken from reference TRBV11-1 and TRBJ1-2, is EAEVAQSPRYKITEKSQAVAFWCDPISGHATLYWYRQILGQGPELLVQFQDESVVDDSQLPKDRFSAERLKGVDSTLKIQPAELGDSAMYLCASSFSQGSYGYTFGSGTRLTVV.

CDR3 region: CAWSVINTEAFF. CDR3 sequence (DNA): TGTGCCTGGAGTGTAATCAACACTGAAGCTTTCTTT. The V call is TRBV30, the J call TRBJ1-1; no firm D call. The CDR3 length is 12 residues. Trimming cost V 0 bases and J 2 bases, with 4 bases left between them. Per the germline V gene, CDR1 is GTSNPN and CDR2 is SVGIG (reference sequence).

This clone was observed a single time. The V gene is TRBV27, the J gene TRBJ1-1, with D unclear. Germline CDR1 and CDR2: MNHEY and SMNVEV (reference sequence). Trimming took off 3 bases at V and 0 bases at J, with 11 bases between the two ends. This CDR3 is 15 amino acids long. CDR3 in DNA: TGTGCCAGCAGTTTCTGGGGAACGGTGAACACTGAAGCTTTCTTT. Protein: CASSFWGTVNTEAFF.

The rearrangement uses TRBV18 and TRBJ2-7; D is unclear. In germline, CDR1 is KGHSH, CDR2 LQKENI. The CDR3 sequence is 14 residues long. V was pared by 3 bases and J by 5 bases, with 14 bases between. CDR3 residues: CASSPLSGQHEQYF. The CDR3 DNA is TGTGCCAGCTCACCCCTGTCCGGTCAGCACGAGCAGTACTTC.

The chain employs TRBV7-2 and TRBJ2-1; 10 nucleotides match TRBD2. Germline values: CDR1 SGHTA, CDR2 FQGNSA. The CDR3 totals 14 residues. Trimming cost V 5 bases and J 8 bases; bases outside gene matches: 6. The CDR3 reads CASSLLLAGDEQFF. CDR3 bases: TGTGCCAGCAGCCTCCTTCTAGCGGGGGATGAGCAGTTCTTC.

The chain carries TRBV7-3 and TRBJ1-2; 8 bases agree with TRBD1. After removal of 3 bases from V and 1 base from J, the junction contained 4 bases not matched to a gene. The CDR3 runs to 15 residues. The V gene's germline CDR1 is SGHTA and CDR2 FQGTGA. The CDR3 here is CASSFGQGSNYGYTF. The DNA of the CDR3 is TGTGCCAGCAGCTTTGGACAGGGTAGTAACTATGGCTACACCTTC.

This chain connects TRBV10-1 to TRBJ2-5, with a tentative D call TRBD2 (6 bases). V shed 4 bases and J shed 4 bases, with 10 bases lying between them. Germline V lookup: CDR1 WNHNN, CDR2 SYGVQD (reference sequence). CDR3 size: 13 residues. CDR3 nucleotide sequence: TGCGCCAGCAGTGCCGGGACTCCAGAGACCCAGTACTTC. Translating it yields CASSAGTPETQYF.

The chain recombines TRBV6-2 or TRBV6-3 with TRBJ2-7, with 8 bases aligning to TRBD2. The germline gives CDR1 MNHEY, CDR2 SVGEGT. J lost 7 bases, V lost 5 bases, and 10 bases had no gene match. This CDR3 contains 14 residues. CDR3 in amino acids: CASSHLAGPYEQYF. DNA for the CDR3: TGTGCCAGCAGTCACCTAGCGGGCCCATATGAGCAGTACTTC.

The chain carries TRBV28 and TRBJ1-2, with D hard to call. The CDR3 extends over 11 amino acids. CDR1 and CDR2 from the germline V gene are MDHEN and SYDVKM. Trimming cost V 4 bases and J 5 bases, with 5 bases left between them. The chain's CDR3 is CASSSGYGYTF. For the CDR3, the DNA is TGTGCCAGCAGTTCGGGTTATGGCTACACCTTC.

The chain joins TRBV9 to TRBJ2-1, with D unclear. Germline lookup yields CDR1 SGDLS and CDR2 YYNGEE. The CDR3 totals 11 residues. Trimming stripped 3 bases from V and 8 bases from J, with 6 bases between. The CDR3 DNA sequence: TGTGCCAGCAGCGCGAGCGATGAGCAGTTCTTC. Protein: CASSASDEQFF.